These 31 T cell receptor beta chains share one sample of origin, sequenced in a study of blood T cell repertoires in COVID-19. The table came from immunoSEQ multiplex PCR; TCRdb's copy has only in-frame clones and leaves some out. The table shows about 130,000 clones, with about 80% occurring only once. Sequenced input: peripheral blood. These receptors were taken from a woman aged 45-59 years with acute or convalescent COVID-19.

This chain links TRBV7-3 with TRBJ2-1; weak D call: TRBD2 (6 bases). V was clipped by 4 bases and J by 6 bases, with 16 bases between them. CDR1 SGHTA and CDR2 FQGTGA come from the germline V gene. The CDR3 spans 15 residues. CDR3 amino acids: CASSSTAGWLNEQFF. The CDR3 DNA is TGTGCCAGCAGCTCAACAGCGGGCTGGCTCAATGAGCAGTTCTTC.

The J gene is TRBJ1-6, the V gene TRBV2; no clear D. CDR1 is SNHLY, CDR2 FYNNEI, per germline. V was trimmed by 3 bases and J by 7 bases, leaving 10 bases between them. The CDR3 covers 14 residues. The CDR3: CASSESGWNSPLHF. For the CDR3, the DNA is TGTGCCAGCAGTGAGTCGGGTTGGAATTCACCCCTCCACTTT.

Only one count was recorded for this clone. The V gene is TRBV3-1 (or the pseudogene TRBV3-2), the J gene TRBJ2-1; possibly TRBD2 for D (6 bases). CDR1 and CDR2 from the germline V gene are LGHDT and YNNKEL (reference sequence). This CDR3 has 16 residues. The V gene lost 0 bases and the J gene lost 2 bases, with 11 bases spanning the gap. The CDR3 is CASSQDKWGAYNEQFF. CDR3 DNA sequence: TGTGCCAGCAGCCAAGATAAGTGGGGGGCCTACAATGAGCAGTTCTTC.

The rearrangement links TRBV4-2 to TRBJ2-1; 8 nucleotides align to TRBD2. V lost 2 bases to trimming and J lost 3 bases; unmatched junction nucleotides: 0. Germline lookup yields CDR1 LGHNA and CDR2 YNFKEQ. The CDR3 extends over 14 amino acids. This CDR3 reads CASSQLAGYNEQFF. In DNA, the CDR3 is TGTGCCAGCAGCCAACTAGCGGGCTACAATGAGCAGTTCTTC.

J is TRBJ1-2 and V is TRBV28, with D possibly being TRBD1 (5 bases). The germline gives CDR1 MDHEN, CDR2 SYDVKM. The CDR3 extends over 14 amino acids. Trimming removed 6 bases from V and 5 bases from J, with 16 bases in between. The CDR3 reads CASRDWGRQYGYTF. CDR3 bases: TGTGCCAGCAGGGATTGGGGAAGACAGTATGGCTACACCTTC.

The rearrangement uses TRBV28 and TRBJ1-1; the match to TRBD1 covers 8 bases. CDR3 length: 16 amino acids. Per germline, CDR1 MDHEN and CDR2 SYDVKM. Losses at the gene ends were 3 bases for V and 1 base for J; bases not matched to a gene: 7. This CDR3 reads CASSFSRGRGNTEAFF. CDR3 sequence (DNA): TGTGCCAGCAGTTTTAGCAGGGGGCGGGGGAACACTGAAGCTTTCTTT.

The table lists this clone with a few counts. The gene calls are TRBV7-9 and TRBJ1-5; D ambiguous. The CDR3 runs 13 residues. Trimming removed 7 bases at V and 6 bases at J, with 13 bases between. Per the germline V gene, CDR1 is SEHNR and CDR2 is FQNEAQ (reference sequence). CDR3 residues: CASTASSGQPQHF. CDR3 DNA: TGTGCCAGCACCGCTTCATCGGGTCAGCCCCAGCATTTT.

The gene calls are TRBV30 and TRBJ2-5; 8 bases are shared with TRBD2. Germline V gene sequence: CDR1 GTSNPN, CDR2 SVGIG (reference sequence). This CDR3 is built from 12 residues. Trimming at V came to 4 bases and at J to 4 bases, leaving 2 bases not matched to a gene. The CDR3 protein is CAWKAGGETQYF. CDR3 nucleotide sequence: TGTGCCTGGAAGGCGGGGGGAGAGACCCAGTACTTC.

The CDR3 coding sequence is TGTGCCAGCAGTGCCTCCGGGACAGGGGAGTCACCCCTCCACTTT. Amino acid sequence: CASSASGTGESPLHF. The chain recombines TRBV2 with TRBJ1-6, with 10 bases aligning to TRBD1. V lost 4 bases, J lost 10 bases, and 7 bases stayed unmatched. The CDR3 is made up of 15 amino acids. The germline V gene has CDR1 SNHLY and CDR2 FYNNEI.

The CDR3 loop is CASSTVVSGGIGYTF. The CDR3, as DNA: TGTGCCAGCAGCACCGTTGTTTCAGGGGGGATCGGCTACACCTTC. The chain is built from TRBV9 and TRBJ1-2; TRBD1 aligns across 7 bases. The germline V gene has CDR1 SGDLS and CDR2 YYNGEE. The CDR3 is made up of 15 amino acids. V lost 4 bases to trimming and J lost 8 bases; unmatched junction nucleotides: 14.

This chain connects TRBV19 to TRBJ2-1; TRBD2 is a possible D gene (5 bases). The CDR3 is made up of 15 amino acids. Per germline, CDR1 LNHDA and CDR2 SQIVND (reference sequence). V lost 6 bases, J lost 7 bases, and 19 bases lay in between. The CDR3, as DNA: TGTGCCAGTAGAGGGTCGGGGAGAAGAGGGAATGAGCAGTTCTTC. This codes for CASRGSGRRGNEQFF.

The chain couples TRBV29-1 to TRBJ1-1, with no clear D. CDR1 is SQVTM, CDR2 ANQGSEA, per germline. There are 11 residues in the CDR3. V lost 8 bases to trimming and J lost 8 bases, with 15 bases between them. CDR3 DNA: TGCAGCTCCGCCGGAGAGAGAGAAGCTTTCTTT. Its translation is CSSAGEREAFF.

This sequence joins TRBV11-2 and TRBJ1-6, with TRBD1 as a possible D gene (5 bases). Germline-derived CDR1 and CDR2 are SGHAT and FQNNGV. V lost 5 bases, J lost 4 bases, and 9 bases lay in between. The CDR3 totals 14 residues. In nucleotides, the CDR3 is TGTGCCAGCAGCCCGCAGGGTTATAATTCACCCCTCCACTTT. Amino acid sequence: CASSPQGYNSPLHF.

The chain recombines TRBV7-8 with TRBJ2-5, with D possibly being TRBD1 (6 bases). The germline V gene has CDR1 SGHVS and CDR2 FQNEAQ. The CDR3 totals 17 residues. Trimming shortened V by 2 bases and J by 5 bases, and 21 bases separated the two germline ends. The DNA of the CDR3 is TGTGCCAGCAGCTTAATTCTCAGGGGAAAGGTCCGGGAGACCCAGTACTTC. The encoded protein is CASSLILRGKVRETQYF.

V and J are TRBV7-9 and TRBJ1-3; tentative D call: TRBD1 (6 bases). This CDR3 spans 15 amino acids. CDR1 is SEHNR and CDR2 is FQNEAQ in the germline V gene (reference sequence). The ends were cut back, 5 bases at V and 3 bases at J, with 14 bases in the middle. The CDR3 reads CASSSRGSSGNTIYF. CDR3 sequence (DNA): TGTGCCAGCAGCAGCAGGGGAAGCAGTGGAAACACCATATATTTT.

The chain recombines TRBV5-1 with TRBJ2-7, with 7 nucleotides matching TRBD1. This CDR3 is built from 13 residues. CDR1 is SGHRS and CDR2 is YFSETQ in the germline V gene. V lost 10 bases, J lost 0 bases, and 7 bases stayed unmatched. The CDR3 DNA sequence: TGCGCCTCACACCGGGACAGCTCCTACGAGCAGTACTTC. This gives the protein CASHRDSSYEQYF. Filled out from reference TRBV5-1 and TRBJ2-7, the complete variable domain reads KAGVTQTPRYLIKTRGQQVTLSCSPISGHRSVSWYQQTPGQGLQFLFEYFSETQRNKGNFPGRFSGRQFSNSRSEMNVSTLELGDSALYLCASHRDSSYEQYFGPGTRLTVT.

This chain connects TRBV3-1 (or the pseudogene TRBV3-2) to TRBJ2-7; 7 bases fit TRBD1. Losses at the gene ends were 5 bases for V and 3 bases for J; bases not matched to a gene: 4. Germline CDR1 is LGHDT and CDR2 is YNNKEL (reference sequence). This CDR3 has 13 residues. CDR3 in amino acids: CASSEWDSYEQYF. In nucleotides, the CDR3 is TGTGCCAGCAGCGAATGGGACAGCTACGAGCAGTACTTC.

V and J are TRBV7-3 and TRBJ2-1, with a possible D match to TRBD2 (6 bases). Between the trimmed V and J ends, which lost 5 bases and 9 bases, there was a span of 14 bases. The CDR3 extends over 13 amino acids. The germline CDR1 and CDR2 sequences are SGHTA and FQGTGA. The CDR3 nucleotides are TGTGCCAGCAGCGTGACTAGTCTAGGTGAGCAGTTCTTC. It encodes CASSVTSLGEQFF.

CDR3: CASTDGGDTQYF. CDR3 in DNA: TGTGCCAGCACCGACGGGGGAGATACGCAGTATTTT. The chain couples TRBV7-2 to TRBJ2-3; TRBD2 might be the D (6 bases). Trimming removed 7 bases from V and 5 bases from J, with 10 bases in between. The CDR3 consists of 12 residues. In germline, CDR1 is SGHTA, CDR2 FQGNSA.

The J gene is TRBJ2-1, the V gene TRBV29-1, with TRBD2 matching over 7 bases. The germline V gene has CDR1 SQVTM and CDR2 ANQGSEA. The V and J ends lost 4 bases and 7 bases, in that order; junction bases with no gene match: 7. This CDR3 has 13 amino acids. CDR3 loop: CSVGLGGRNEQFF. DNA of the CDR3: TGCAGCGTTGGATTAGGCGGGAGAAATGAGCAGTTCTTC.

The V gene is TRBV13, the J gene TRBJ2-1, with 14 nucleotides matching TRBD2. Losses at the gene ends were 5 bases for V and 15 bases for J; bases not matched to a gene: 6. Per germline, CDR1 PRHDT and CDR2 FYEKMQ (reference sequence). The CDR3 covers 13 residues. CDR3 sequence reads: CASSQRLAGGRFF. The CDR3 nucleotides read TGTGCCAGCAGCCAAAGACTAGCGGGAGGGCGGTTCTTC.

V gene TRBV11-2 combines with J gene TRBJ2-2, with D possibly being TRBD1 (6 bases). Trimming removed 4 bases from V and 7 bases from J, with 13 bases in between. CDR1 is SGHAT and CDR2 is FQNNGV in the germline V gene. This CDR3 is built from 14 residues. This CDR3 reads CASSSQGSDGELFF. The CDR3 coding sequence is TGTGCCAGCAGCTCGCAGGGGTCGGACGGGGAGCTGTTTTTT.

This clone has only a few counts. The rearrangement links TRBV7-9 to TRBJ1-1; D not resolved. This CDR3 is 12 amino acids long. The germline V gene has CDR1 SEHNR and CDR2 FQNEAQ (reference sequence). Trimming cost V 2 bases and J 9 bases, with 10 bases left between them. The CDR3 bases are TGTGCCAGCAGCTTAACCCGTGAGCAAGCTTTCTTT. Its translation: CASSLTREQAFF.

The sample holds one count of this clone. The gene calls are TRBV10-2 and TRBJ1-1; D remains unclear. The V gene's germline CDR1 is WSHSY and CDR2 SAAADI. CDR3 length: 13 amino acids. Trimming pared 7 bases from V and 0 bases from J, leaving 9 bases between. CDR3 in amino acids: CASTRAMNTEAFF. In nucleotides, the CDR3 is TGCGCCAGCACGAGGGCGATGAACACTGAAGCTTTCTTT.

This clone appeared once. This chain joins TRBV18 and TRBJ1-1, with a tentative D call TRBD1 (5 bases). The V end lost 4 bases, the J end lost 0 bases, and 15 bases lay between the germline ends. Germline loops: CDR1 KGHSH, CDR2 LQKENI. CDR3 length: 16 residues. In DNA form, the CDR3 reads TGTGCCAGCTCACAACTTTCAGGGATTATGAACACTGAAGCTTTCTTT. It yields the protein CASSQLSGIMNTEAFF.

The chain recombines TRBV7-9 with TRBJ1-1; D ambiguous. This CDR3 has 12 residues. Trimming removed 10 bases at V and 1 base at J, with 10 bases between. The germline V gene encodes CDR1 SEHNR and CDR2 FQNEAQ (reference sequence). Here the CDR3 reads CATDMTNTEAFF. The CDR3 DNA follows: TGTGCCACCGACATGACGAACACTGAAGCTTTCTTT.

The chain links TRBV27 to TRBJ2-7; 9 nucleotides agree with TRBD2. CDR3 length: 13 residues. Germline assignment: CDR1 MNHEY and CDR2 SMNVEV (reference sequence). The V and J ends lost 10 bases and 6 bases, in that order; junction bases with no gene match: 10. Here the CDR3 reads CAITASGTREQYF. The CDR3, as DNA: TGTGCCATCACGGCTAGCGGGACACGCGAGCAGTACTTC.

CDR3 nucleotides: TGTGCCAGCAGCTTAGGCGGGGAGAACACTGAAGCTTTCTTT. Translation gives CASSLGGENTEAFF. This rearrangement joins TRBV7-3 to TRBJ1-1; D is unresolved. The CDR3 consists of 14 residues. The germline CDR1 and CDR2 sequences are SGHTA and FQGTGA. The V end was cut by 2 bases, the J end by 1 base, with 8 bases between.

This clone has a handful of counts. The chain is built from TRBV12-3 or TRBV12-4 and TRBJ2-7; D ambiguous. The CDR3 covers 12 residues. V lost 8 bases, J lost 1 base, and 9 bases lay in between. CDR3 DNA sequence: TGTGCCAGCCGCGGCAATTCCTACGAGCAGTACTTC. Amino acid sequence: CASRGNSYEQYF.

V is TRBV6-6 and J is TRBJ2-7; 10 bases map to TRBD2. The length of the CDR3 is 12 residues. V shed 10 bases and J 4 bases; nucleotides not matched to a gene: 4. The V gene's germline CDR1 is MNHNY and CDR2 SVGAGI (reference sequence). For the CDR3, the DNA is TGTGCCACGGGACTAGCGCTTTACGAGCAGTACTTC. This translates into CATGLALYEQYF.

The chain carries TRBV2 and TRBJ2-7; D might be TRBD1 (6 bases). Germline lookup yields CDR1 SNHLY and CDR2 FYNNEI. There are 13 residues in the CDR3. Deletions cut 6 bases from V and 2 bases from J, with 11 bases between. CDR3 sequence: CASRDRLTYEQYF. In DNA form, the CDR3 reads TGTGCCAGCAGGGACAGACTCACCTACGAGCAGTACTTC.